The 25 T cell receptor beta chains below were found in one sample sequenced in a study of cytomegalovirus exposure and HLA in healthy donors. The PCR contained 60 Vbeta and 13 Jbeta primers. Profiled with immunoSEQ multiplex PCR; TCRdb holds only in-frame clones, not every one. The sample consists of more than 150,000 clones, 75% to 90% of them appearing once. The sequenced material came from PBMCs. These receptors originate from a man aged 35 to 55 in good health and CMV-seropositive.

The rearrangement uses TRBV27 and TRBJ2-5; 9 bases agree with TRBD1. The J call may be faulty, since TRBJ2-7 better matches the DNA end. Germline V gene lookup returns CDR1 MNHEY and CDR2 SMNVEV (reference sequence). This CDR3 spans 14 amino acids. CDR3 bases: TGTGCCAGCAGTTCCTGGGACAGGGTCTACGAGCAGTACTTC. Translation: CASSSWDRVYEQYF.

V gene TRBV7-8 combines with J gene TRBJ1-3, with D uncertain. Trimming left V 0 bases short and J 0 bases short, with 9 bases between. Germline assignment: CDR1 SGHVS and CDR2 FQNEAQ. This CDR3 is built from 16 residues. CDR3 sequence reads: CASSLAGSPSGNTIYF. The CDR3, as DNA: TGTGCCAGCAGCTTAGCCGGGTCCCCCTCTGGAAACACCATATATTTT.

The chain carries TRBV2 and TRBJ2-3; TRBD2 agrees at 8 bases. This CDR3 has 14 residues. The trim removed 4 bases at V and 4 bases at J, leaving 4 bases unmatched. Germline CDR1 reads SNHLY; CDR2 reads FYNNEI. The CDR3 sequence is CASSVLAGSDTQYF. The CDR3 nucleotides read TGTGCCAGCAGTGTGCTAGCGGGTTCAGATACGCAGTATTTT.

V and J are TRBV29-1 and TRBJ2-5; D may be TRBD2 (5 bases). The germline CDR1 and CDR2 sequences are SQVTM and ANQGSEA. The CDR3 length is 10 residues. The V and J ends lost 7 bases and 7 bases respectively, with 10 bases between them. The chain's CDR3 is CSGAAGTQYF. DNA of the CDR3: TGCAGCGGAGCCGCGGGGACCCAGTACTTC.

In DNA, the CDR3 is TGTGCCAGCAGCGCCTCCGAGGGGGGGCCCTACGAGCAGTACTTC. This sequence encodes CASSASEGGPYEQYF. The chain joins TRBV7-2 to TRBJ2-5; D may be TRBD2 (7 bases). The DNA end is a closer match to TRBJ2-7, so the J assignment may be wrong. The CDR3 has 15 amino acids. CDR1 and CDR2 from the germline V gene are SGHTA and FQGNSA.

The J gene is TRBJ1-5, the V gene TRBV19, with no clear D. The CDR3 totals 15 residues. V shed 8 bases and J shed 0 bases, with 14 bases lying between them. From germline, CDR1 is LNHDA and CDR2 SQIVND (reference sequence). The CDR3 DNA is TGTGCCAGTCGGTCAGAAGGAGCTAGCAATCAGCCCCAGCATTTT. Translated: CASRSEGASNQPQHF.

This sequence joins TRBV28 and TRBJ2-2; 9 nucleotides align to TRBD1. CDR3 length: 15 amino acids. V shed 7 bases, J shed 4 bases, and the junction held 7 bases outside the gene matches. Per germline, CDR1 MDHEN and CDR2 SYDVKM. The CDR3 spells CASKTGGLFTGELFF. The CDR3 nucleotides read TGTGCCAGCAAAACAGGGGGCCTTTTCACCGGGGAGCTGTTTTTT.

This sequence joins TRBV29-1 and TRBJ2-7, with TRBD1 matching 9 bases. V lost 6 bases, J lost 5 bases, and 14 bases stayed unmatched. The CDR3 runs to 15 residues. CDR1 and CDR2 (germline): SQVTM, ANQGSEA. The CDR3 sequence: CSVGYRGRVLNEQYF. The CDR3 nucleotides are TGCAGCGTGGGTTACAGGGGGCGAGTGCTGAACGAGCAGTACTTC.

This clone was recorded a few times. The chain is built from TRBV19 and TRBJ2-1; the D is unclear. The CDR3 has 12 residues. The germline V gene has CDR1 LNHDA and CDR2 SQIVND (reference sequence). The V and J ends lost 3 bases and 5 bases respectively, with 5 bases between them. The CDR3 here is CASSMSHNEQFF. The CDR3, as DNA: TGTGCCAGTAGTATGAGCCACAATGAGCAGTTCTTC.

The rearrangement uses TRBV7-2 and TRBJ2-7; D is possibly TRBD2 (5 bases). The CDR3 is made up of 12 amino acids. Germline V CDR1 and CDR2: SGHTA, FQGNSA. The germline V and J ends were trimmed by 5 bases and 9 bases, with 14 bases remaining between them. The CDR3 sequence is CASSQLGSGQYF. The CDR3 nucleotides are TGTGCCAGCAGCCAATTGGGAAGCGGGCAGTACTTC. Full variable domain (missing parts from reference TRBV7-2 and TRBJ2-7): GAGVSQSPSNKVTEKGKDVELRCDPISGHTALYWYRQSLGQGLEFLIYFQGNSAPDKSGLPSDRFSAERTGGSVSTLTIQRTQQEDSAVYLCASSQLGSGQYFGPGTRLTVT.

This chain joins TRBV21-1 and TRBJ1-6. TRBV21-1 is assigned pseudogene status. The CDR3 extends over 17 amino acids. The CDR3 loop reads CATSWGEAPQYNSPLHF. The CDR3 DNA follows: TGTGCCACCAGTTGGGGGGAGGCACCACAATATAATTCACCCCTCCACTTT.

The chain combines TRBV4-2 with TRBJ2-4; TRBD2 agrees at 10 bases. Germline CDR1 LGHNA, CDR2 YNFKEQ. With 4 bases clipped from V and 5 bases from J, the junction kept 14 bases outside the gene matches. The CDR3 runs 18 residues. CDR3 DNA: TGTGCCAGCAGCCCACAGCCACTACTAGCGGGGTTTGAAAACATTCAGTACTTC. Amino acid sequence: CASSPQPLLAGFENIQYF.

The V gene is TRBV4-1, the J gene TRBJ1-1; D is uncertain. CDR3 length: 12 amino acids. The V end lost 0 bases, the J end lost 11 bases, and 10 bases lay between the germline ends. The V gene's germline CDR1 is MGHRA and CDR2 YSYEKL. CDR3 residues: CASSQEDGRAFF. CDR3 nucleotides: TGCGCCAGCAGCCAAGAGGATGGGAGGGCTTTCTTT.

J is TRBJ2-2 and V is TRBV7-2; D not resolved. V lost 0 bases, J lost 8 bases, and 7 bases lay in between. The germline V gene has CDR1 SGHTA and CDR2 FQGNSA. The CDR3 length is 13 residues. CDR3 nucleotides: TGTGCCAGCAGCTTAGCTCCCCCGGGGGAGCTGTTTTTT. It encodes CASSLAPPGELFF.

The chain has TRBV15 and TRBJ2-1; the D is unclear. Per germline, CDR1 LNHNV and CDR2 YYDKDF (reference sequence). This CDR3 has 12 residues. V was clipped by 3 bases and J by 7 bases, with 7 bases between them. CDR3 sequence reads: CATSSTHNEQFF. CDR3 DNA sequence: TGTGCCACCAGCAGTACACATAATGAGCAGTTCTTC.

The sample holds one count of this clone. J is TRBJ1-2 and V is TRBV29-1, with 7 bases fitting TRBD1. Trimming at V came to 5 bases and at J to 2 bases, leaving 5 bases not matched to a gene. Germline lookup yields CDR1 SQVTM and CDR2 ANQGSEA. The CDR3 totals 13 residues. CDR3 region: CSVSSGGNYGYTF. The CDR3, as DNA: TGCAGCGTTTCTTCAGGGGGAAACTATGGCTACACCTTC.

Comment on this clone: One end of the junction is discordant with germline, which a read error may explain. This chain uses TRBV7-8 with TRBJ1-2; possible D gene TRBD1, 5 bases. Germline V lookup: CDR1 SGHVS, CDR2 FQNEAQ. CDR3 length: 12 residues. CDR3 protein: CASTLVGDGYTF. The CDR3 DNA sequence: TGTGCCAGCACCTTAGTAGGGGATGGCTACACCTTC.

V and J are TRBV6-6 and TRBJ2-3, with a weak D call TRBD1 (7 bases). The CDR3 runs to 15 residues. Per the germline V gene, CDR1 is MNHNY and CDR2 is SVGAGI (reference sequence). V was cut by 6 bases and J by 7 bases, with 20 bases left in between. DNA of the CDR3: TGTGCCAGCAGCACCGCGACTAGGGGGCGGAATACGCAGTATTTT. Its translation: CASSTATRGRNTQYF.

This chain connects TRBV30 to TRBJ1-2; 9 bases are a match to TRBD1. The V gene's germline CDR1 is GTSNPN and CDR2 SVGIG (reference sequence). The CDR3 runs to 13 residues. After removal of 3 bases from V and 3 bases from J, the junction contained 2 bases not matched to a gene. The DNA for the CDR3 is TGTGCCTGGAGGGACAGGGGTGACTATGGCTACACCTTC. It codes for CAWRDRGDYGYTF.

CDR3 residues: CATSREGGSSYEQYF. CDR3 nucleotides: TGTGCCACCAGCAGGGAGGGAGGAAGCTCCTACGAGCAGTACTTC. This chain uses TRBV15 with TRBJ2-5; maybe TRBD2 (6 bases). The better agreement between TRBJ2-7 and the DNA end casts doubt on the J call. Germline V CDR1 and CDR2: LNHNV, YYDKDF (reference sequence). This CDR3 is built from 15 residues.

CDR3 sequence: CASSPQGQGSAEAFF. CDR3 nucleotides: TGTGCCAGCAGCCCTCAAGGACAGGGGTCGGCTGAAGCTTTCTTT. V usage is TRBV9 and J usage is TRBJ1-1; 9 bases are shared with TRBD1. The germline gives CDR1 SGDLS, CDR2 YYNGEE. Losses at the gene ends were 4 bases for V and 6 bases for J; bases not matched to a gene: 10. This CDR3 has 15 residues.

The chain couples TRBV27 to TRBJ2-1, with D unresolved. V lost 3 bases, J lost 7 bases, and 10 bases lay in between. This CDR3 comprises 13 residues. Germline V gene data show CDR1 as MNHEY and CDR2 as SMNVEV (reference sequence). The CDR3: CASSFQAANEQFF. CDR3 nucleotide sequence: TGTGCCAGCAGTTTTCAGGCCGCGAATGAGCAGTTCTTC.

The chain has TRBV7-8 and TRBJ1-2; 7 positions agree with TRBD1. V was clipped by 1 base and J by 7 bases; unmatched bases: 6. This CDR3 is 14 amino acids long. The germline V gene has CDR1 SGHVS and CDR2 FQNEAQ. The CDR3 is CASSLVTGRGGYTF. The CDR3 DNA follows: TGTGCCAGCAGCTTAGTGACAGGGCGAGGTGGCTACACCTTC.

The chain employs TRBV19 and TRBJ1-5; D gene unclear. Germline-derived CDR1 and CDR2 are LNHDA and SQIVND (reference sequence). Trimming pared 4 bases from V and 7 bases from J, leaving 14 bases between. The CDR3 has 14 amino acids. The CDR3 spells CASSRDVTSQPQHF. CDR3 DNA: TGTGCCAGTAGTAGAGACGTTACTTCGCAGCCCCAGCATTTT.

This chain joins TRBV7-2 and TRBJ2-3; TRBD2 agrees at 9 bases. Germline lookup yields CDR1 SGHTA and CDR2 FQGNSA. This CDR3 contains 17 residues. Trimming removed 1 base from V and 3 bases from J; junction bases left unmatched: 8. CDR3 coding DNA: TGTGCCAGCAGCTTAGGAGGCGGGGGGGCCGGGACAGATACGCAGTATTTT. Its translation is CASSLGGGGAGTDTQYF.